One T cell receptor beta chain is described in this entry. Antigen: not known. The source of the sample is a study of regulatory T cells in long-lasting Graves disease. Trimming took 0 bases from V and 4 from J; bases not matched to a gene: 5. The CDR3 is 16 amino acids. Germline CDR1 reads MDHEN; CDR2 reads SYDVKM. Overall study results and limits: Persistent patients had more shared public clonotypes (fewer than 3,000) than new patients (about 900). Persistent disease was characterized by preferential usage of TRBV28, TRBJ1-2 and TRBJ2-5.

The time point here: persistent/refractory GD, antithyroid drugs over 5 years with positive TRAb. The authors made the TCR library using RNA they extracted from PBMCs. An endocrinology unit in Xi'an, China, supplied the patients. Through Arm-PCR of CDR3 regions and iRepertoire HTBI primers, TCR beta libraries were built. Using its own MiXCR run on the multiplex PCR reads, TCRdb lists one record per CDR3 protein. The table has 450,000 or so distinct CDR3 sequences, under 25% seen once. The origin of this receptor is a female donor with Graves disease. This sequence joins TRBV28 and TRBJ2-2, with 7 bases identical to TRBD1. This specimen was peripheral blood mononuclear cells (PBMCs), taken when the disease was refractory, from a patient treated with antithyroid drugs. The CDR3 DNA reads TGTGCCAGCAGTTTATGGGTTTGGGACAGCACCGGGGAGCTGTTTTTT. Translating gives CASSLWVWDSTGELFF.